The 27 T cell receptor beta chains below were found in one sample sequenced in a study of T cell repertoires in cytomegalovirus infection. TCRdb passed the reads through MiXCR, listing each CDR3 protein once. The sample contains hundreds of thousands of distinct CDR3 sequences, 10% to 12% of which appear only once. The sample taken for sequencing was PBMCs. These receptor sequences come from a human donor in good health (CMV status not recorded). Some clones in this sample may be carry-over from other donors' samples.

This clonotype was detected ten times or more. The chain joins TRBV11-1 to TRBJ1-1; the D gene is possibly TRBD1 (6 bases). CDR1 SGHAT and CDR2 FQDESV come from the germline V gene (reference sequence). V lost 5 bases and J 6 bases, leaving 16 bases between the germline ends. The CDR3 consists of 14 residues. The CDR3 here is CASSPYRDISEAFF. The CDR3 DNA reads TGTGCCAGCAGCCCCTACAGGGATATCTCTGAAGCTTTCTTT.

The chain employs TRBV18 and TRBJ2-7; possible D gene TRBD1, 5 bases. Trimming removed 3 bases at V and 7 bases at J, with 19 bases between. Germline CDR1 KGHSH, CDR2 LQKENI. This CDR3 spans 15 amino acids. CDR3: CASSPQLRVQDEQYF. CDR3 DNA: TGTGCCAGCTCACCTCAGCTCAGGGTCCAGGATGAGCAGTACTTC.

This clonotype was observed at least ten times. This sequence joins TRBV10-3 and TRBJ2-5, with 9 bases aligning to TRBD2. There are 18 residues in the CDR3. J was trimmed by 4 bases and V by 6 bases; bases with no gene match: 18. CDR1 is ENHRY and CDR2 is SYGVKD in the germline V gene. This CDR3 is CAISAPEGGRAGGETQYF. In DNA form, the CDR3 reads TGTGCCATCAGCGCCCCTGAGGGCGGGAGGGCCGGTGGAGAGACCCAGTACTTC.

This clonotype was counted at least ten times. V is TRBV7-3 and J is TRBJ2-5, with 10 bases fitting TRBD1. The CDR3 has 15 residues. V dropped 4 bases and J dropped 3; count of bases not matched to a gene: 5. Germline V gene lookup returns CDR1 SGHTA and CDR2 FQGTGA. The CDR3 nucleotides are TGTGCCAGCAGCTCACGGACAGGGGGGGAAGAGACCCAGTACTTC. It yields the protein CASSSRTGGEETQYF.

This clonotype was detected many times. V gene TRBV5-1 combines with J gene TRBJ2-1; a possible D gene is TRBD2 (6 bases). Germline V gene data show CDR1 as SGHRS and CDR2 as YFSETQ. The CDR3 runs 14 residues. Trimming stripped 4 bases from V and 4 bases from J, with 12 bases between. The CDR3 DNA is TGCGCCAGCAGCGGTGGGGACTTTTACAATGAGCAGTTCTTC. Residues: CASSGGDFYNEQFF.

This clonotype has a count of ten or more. DNA of the CDR3: TGTGCCAGCAGCTTAGTCTATAAGCCGTGGGAGACCCAGTACTTC. It encodes CASSLVYKPWETQYF. The rearrangement links TRBV7-2 to TRBJ2-5, with no clear D. CDR3 length equals 15 residues. Trimming cost V 1 base and J 5 bases, with 14 bases left between them. The V gene's germline CDR1 is SGHTA and CDR2 FQGNSA.

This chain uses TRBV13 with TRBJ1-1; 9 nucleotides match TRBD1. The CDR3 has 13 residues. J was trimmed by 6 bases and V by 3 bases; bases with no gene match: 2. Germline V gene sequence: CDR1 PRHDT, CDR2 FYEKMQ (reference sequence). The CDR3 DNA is TGTGCCAGCAGCTTGACAGGGGGACCTGAAGCTTTCTTT. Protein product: CASSLTGGPEAFF.

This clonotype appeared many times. This CDR3 reads CASSLLSTDTQYF. CDR3 nucleotides: TGTGCCAGCAGCTTGCTTAGCACAGATACGCAGTATTTT. V usage is TRBV11-2 and J usage is TRBJ2-3, with no clear D. The germline CDR1 and CDR2 sequences are SGHAT and FQNNGV. Trimming left V 3 bases short and J 0 bases short, with 4 bases between. The CDR3 extends over 13 amino acids.

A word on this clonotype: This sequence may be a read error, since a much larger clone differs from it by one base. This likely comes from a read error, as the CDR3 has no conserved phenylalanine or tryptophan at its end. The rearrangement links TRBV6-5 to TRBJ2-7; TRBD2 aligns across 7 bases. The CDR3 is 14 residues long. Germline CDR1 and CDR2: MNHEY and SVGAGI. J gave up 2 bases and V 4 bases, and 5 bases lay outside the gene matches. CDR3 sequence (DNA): TGTGCCAGCAGTTCGAGCGGGGCCACCTACGAGCAGTACCTC. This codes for CASSSSGATYEQYL.

The CDR3 reads CASTLMRGNTEAFF. The CDR3 DNA is TGTGCCAGCACCTTGATGCGGGGAAACACTGAAGCTTTCTTT. The chain joins TRBV12-3 or TRBV12-4 to TRBJ1-1; no firm D call. This CDR3 is built from 14 residues. V lost 7 bases to trimming and J lost 2 bases, with 14 bases between them.

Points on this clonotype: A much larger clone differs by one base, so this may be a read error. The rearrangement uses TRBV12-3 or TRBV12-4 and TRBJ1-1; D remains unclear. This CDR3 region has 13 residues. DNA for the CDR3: TGTGCCGGCAGTTTAAACGGTGTTGTGGAAGCTTTCTTT. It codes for CAGSLNGVVEAFF.

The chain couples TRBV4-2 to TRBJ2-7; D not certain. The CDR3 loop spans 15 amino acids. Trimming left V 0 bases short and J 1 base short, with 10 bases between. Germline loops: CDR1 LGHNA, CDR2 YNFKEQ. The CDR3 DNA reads TGTGCCAGCAGCCAAGATAGAGGCCGGTCCTACGAGCAGTACTTC. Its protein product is CASSQDRGRSYEQYF.

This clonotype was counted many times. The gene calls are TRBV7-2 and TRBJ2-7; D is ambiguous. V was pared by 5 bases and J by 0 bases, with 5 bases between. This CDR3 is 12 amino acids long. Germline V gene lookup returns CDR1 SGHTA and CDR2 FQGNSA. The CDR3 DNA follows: TGTGCCAGCAGCCCAAGCTCCTACGAGCAGTACTTC. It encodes CASSPSSYEQYF.

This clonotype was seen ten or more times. The DNA of the CDR3 is TGTGCCAGCAGTTTAGAGGGGACAGGGGGGAATGAGCAGTTCTTC. It translates to CASSLEGTGGNEQFF. This chain uses TRBV12-3 or TRBV12-4 with TRBJ2-1; TRBD1 agrees at 11 bases. V trimming: 1 base; J trimming: 7 bases; junction bases outside the gene matches: 3. This CDR3 comprises 15 residues.

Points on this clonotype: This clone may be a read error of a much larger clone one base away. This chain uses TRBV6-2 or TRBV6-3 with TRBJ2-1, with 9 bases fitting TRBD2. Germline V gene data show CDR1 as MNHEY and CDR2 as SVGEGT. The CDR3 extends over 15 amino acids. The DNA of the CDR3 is TGTGCCAGCATTCGAGCGGGGGGCCGAGACAATAAGCAGTTCTTC. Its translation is CASIRAGGRDNKQFF.

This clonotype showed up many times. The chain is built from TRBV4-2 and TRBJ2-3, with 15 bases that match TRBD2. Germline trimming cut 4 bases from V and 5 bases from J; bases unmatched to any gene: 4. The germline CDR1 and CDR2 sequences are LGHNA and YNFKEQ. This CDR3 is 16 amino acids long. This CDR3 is CASSPGLAGGVDTQYF. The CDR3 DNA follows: TGTGCCAGCAGCCCTGGACTAGCGGGAGGGGTAGATACGCAGTATTTT.

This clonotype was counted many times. This CDR3 is CASSKAGAGELFF. The CDR3 DNA reads TGTGCCAGCAGCAAAGCGGGAGCCGGGGAGCTGTTTTTT. This rearrangement joins TRBV7-8 to TRBJ2-2; 8 bases match TRBD2. The CDR3 loop spans 13 amino acids. The germline CDR1 and CDR2 sequences are SGHVS and FQNEAQ. J was trimmed by 6 bases and V by 5 bases; bases with no gene match: 2.

The CDR3 region is CAATSGRAADTQYF. The CDR3 DNA reads TGTGCCGCTACTAGCGGGAGGGCCGCGGATACGCAGTATTTT. The chain recombines TRBV6-5 with TRBJ2-3; 13 bases align to TRBD2. V dropped 11 bases and J dropped 6; count of bases not matched to a gene: 8. The CDR3 length is 14 residues. CDR1 is MNHEY, CDR2 SVGAGI, per germline.

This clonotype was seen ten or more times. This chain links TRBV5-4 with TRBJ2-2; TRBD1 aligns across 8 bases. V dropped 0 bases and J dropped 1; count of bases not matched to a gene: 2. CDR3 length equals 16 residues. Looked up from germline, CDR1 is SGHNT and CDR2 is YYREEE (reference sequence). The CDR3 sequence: CASSLGTGLNTGELFF. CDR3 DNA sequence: TGTGCCAGCAGCTTGGGGACAGGGCTGAACACCGGGGAGCTGTTTTTT. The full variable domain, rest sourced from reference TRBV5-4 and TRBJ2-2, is ETGVTQSPTHLIKTRGQQVTLRCSSQSGHNTVSWYQQALGQGPQFIFQYYREEENGRGNFPPRFSGLQFPNYSSELNVNALELDDSALYLCASSLGTGLNTGELFFGEGSRLTVL.

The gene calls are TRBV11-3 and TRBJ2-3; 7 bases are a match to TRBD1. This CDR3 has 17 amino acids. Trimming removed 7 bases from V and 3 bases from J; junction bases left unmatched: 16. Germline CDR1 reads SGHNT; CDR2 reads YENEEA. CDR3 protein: CASNEKPTGKGTDTQYF. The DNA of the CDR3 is TGTGCCAGCAACGAGAAGCCGACAGGGAAGGGGACAGATACGCAGTATTTT.

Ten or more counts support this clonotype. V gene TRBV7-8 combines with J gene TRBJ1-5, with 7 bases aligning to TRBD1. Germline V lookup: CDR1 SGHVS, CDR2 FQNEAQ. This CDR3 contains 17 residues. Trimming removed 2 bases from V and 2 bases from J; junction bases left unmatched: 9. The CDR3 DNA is TGTGCCAGCAGCTTACGAGGGACAGTGGGGGGCAATCAGCCCCAGCATTTT. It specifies CASSLRGTVGGNQPQHF.

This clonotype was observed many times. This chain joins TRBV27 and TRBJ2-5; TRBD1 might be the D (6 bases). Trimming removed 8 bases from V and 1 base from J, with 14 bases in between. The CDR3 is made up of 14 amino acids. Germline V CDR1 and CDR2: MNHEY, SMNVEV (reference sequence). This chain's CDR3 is CASGGLAGQETQYF. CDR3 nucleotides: TGTGCCAGCGGGGGCCTGGCGGGCCAAGAGACCCAGTACTTC.

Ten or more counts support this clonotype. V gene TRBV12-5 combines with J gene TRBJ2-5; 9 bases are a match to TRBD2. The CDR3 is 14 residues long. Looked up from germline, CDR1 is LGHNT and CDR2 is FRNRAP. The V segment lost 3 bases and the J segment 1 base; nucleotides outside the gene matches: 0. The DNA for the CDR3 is TGTGCTAGTGGTTTTAGCGGGGGCCAAGAGACCCAGTACTTC. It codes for CASGFSGGQETQYF.

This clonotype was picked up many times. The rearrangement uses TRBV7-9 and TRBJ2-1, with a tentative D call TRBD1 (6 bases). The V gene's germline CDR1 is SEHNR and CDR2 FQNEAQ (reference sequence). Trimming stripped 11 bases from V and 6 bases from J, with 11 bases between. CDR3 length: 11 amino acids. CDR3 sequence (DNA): TGTGCCGGAAAACAGGGCAATGAGCAGTTCTTC. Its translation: CAGKQGNEQFF.

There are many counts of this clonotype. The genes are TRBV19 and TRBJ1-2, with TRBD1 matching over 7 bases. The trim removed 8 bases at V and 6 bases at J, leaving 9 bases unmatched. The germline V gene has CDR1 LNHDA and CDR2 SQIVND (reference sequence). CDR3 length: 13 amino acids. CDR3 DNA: TGTGCCAGTGGCGGGACAGCAGAGCATGGCTACACCTTC. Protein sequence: CASGGTAEHGYTF. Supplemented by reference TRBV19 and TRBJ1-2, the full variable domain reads DGGITQSPKYLFRKEGQNVTLSCEQNLNHDAMYWYRQDPGQGLRLIYYSQIVNDFQKGDIAEGYSVSREKKESFPLTVTSAQKNPTAFYLCASGGTAEHGYTFGSGTRLTVV.

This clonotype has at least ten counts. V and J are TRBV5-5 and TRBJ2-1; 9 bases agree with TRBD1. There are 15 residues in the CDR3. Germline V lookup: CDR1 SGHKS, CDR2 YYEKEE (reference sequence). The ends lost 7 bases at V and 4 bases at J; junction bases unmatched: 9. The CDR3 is CASVWDRATYNEQFF. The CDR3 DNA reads TGTGCCAGCGTATGGGACAGGGCGACTTACAATGAGCAGTTCTTC.

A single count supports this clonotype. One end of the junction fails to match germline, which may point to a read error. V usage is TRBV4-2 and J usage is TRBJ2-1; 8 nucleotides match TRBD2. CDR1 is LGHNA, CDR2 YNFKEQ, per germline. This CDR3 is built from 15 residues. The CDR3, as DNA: TGTGCCAGCAGCCCCGGGGGGGAGGGCCACAATAAGCAGTTCTTC. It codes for CASSPGGEGHNKQFF.